This T cell receptor beta chain was recorded in a study of OX40 agonist ivuxolimab in advanced cancers. Concerning the study at large: The costimulatory receptor OX40 (CD134) was targeted by ivuxolimab, a fully human IgG2 agonistic monoclonal antibody. The paper covers the monotherapy dose-escalation part of the phase I ivuxolimab trial, which included N = 52 patients. A male proportion of around 80% and a mean age of around 60 years, ranging from about 20 to 80, were recorded for the dose-escalation cohort. Of the 50 to 55 dose-escalation patients, hepatocellular carcinoma was present in about 19, melanoma in around 15, renal cell carcinoma in 9 and head and neck cancer in 9. Partial responses occurred in three dose-escalation patients, of whom one had hepatocellular carcinoma and two had cutaneous melanoma. Intravenous ivuxolimab was administered to patients every 2 weeks at six dose levels: 0.01, 0.1, 0.3, 1.5, 3 and 10 mg/kg. Prior anti-PD-1, anti-PD-L1 or anti-CTLA-4 therapy was permitted, and less than 45% of dose-escalation patients had received checkpoint inhibitors. Peripheral TCRbeta sequencing was intended to test whether TCR sequence diversity was altered and clonal T-cell expansion was caused by ivuxolimab. What the authors observed across the whole study: On average, CD8+ T cells showed more expanded clones than CD4+ T cells after ivuxolimab. Low levels of normalized T-cell clonal expansion were also seen in some patients who did not respond. Antigen specificity was not determined for the clonally expanded peripheral T cells. At doses of 0.1 to 3.0 mg/kg, clonal expansion of both CD4+ and CD8+ blood T cells was observed from baseline to week 6. Partial responders in the 0.1-3.0 mg/kg groups had among the lowest normalized peripheral clonal expansion, especially among CD8+ T cells.

To sequence the TCRbeta CDR3 region, genomic DNA was isolated from the sorted cells. The immunoSEQ Assay was used for sequencing of TCRbeta CDR3 regions. The immuneACCESS repertoire file appears here via TCRdb, limited to in-frame rearrangements. These files lack a portion of the clones; in checked studies, under half of the deficit traces to unresolved V genes, and the cause of the others is not known. The sample data list 70,000 to 85,000 clones, and approximately 86% of these were observed just once. The top ten hold approximately 1.2% of the sample. Patients with autoimmune disease history or receiving systemic immunosuppression were excluded from the trial. Peripheral blood for TCR sequencing was collected from all dose cohorts at baseline, on cycle 4 day 1, and on cycle 7 day 1. Samples came from an open-label, multicenter, first-in-human phase I dose-escalation trial of ivuxolimab. Adults with locally advanced or metastatic melanoma, renal cell carcinoma, hepatocellular carcinoma or head and neck squamous cell carcinoma were enrolled in the trial. CD4+ and CD8+ T cells were sorted separately from peripheral blood before TCR sequencing.

Details on this clone: It has no known antigen specificity. The record has no base qualities; no much larger clone is one base away.

The CDR3 spans 13 residues, from the cysteine through the phenylalanine. Solely the CDR3 DNA is kept, with 39 bases framed from the first base. The CDR1 and CDR2 encoded by the germline V gene (reference sequence) are GTSNPN and SVGIG. The trim is 4 bases for V and 5 bases for J, with a gap of 11 bases between the germline ends. The rearranged chain carries TRBV30 and TRBJ1-4, with no D gene named confidently. The receptor was isolated from an adult with an advanced solid tumor such as melanoma, head and neck, liver or kidney cancer. This material consisted of CD4+ or CD8+ T cells sorted from blood, taken in a trial of the OX40 agonist ivuxolimab. The CDR3 protein is CAWTRQQNEKLFF. DNA sequence: TGTGCCTGGACGAGGCAGCAGAATGAAAAACTGTTTTTT.